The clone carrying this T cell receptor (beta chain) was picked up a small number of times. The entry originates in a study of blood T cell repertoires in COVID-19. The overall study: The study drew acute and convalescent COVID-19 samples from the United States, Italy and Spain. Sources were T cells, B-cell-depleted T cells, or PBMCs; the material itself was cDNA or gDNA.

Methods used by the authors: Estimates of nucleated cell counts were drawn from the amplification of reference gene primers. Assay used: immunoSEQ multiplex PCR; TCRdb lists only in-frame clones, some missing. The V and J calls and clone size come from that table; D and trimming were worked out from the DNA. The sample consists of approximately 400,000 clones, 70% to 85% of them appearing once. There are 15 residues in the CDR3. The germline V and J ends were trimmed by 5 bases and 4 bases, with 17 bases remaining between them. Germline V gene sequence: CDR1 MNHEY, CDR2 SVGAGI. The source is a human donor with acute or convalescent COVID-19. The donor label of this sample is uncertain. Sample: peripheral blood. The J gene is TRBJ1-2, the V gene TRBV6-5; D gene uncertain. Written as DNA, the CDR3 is TGTGCCAGCAGTCTCATGGTTCTCGGGTCCTATGGCTACACCTTC. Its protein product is CASSLMVLGSYGYTF.